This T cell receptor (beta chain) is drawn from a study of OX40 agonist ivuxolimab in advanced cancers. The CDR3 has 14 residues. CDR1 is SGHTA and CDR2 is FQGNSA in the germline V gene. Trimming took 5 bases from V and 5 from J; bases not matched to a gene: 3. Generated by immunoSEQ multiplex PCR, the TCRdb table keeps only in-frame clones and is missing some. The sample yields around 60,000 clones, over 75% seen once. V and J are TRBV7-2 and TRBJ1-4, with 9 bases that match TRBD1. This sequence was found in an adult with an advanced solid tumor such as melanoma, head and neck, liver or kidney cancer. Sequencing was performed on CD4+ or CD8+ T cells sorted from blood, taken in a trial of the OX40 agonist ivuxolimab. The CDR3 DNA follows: TGTGCCAGCAGCCCCGGGACAGGGAATGAAAAACTGTTTTTT. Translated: CASSPGTGNEKLFF.